This is a list of T cell receptor beta chains from one sample in a study of blood T cell repertoires in COVID-19. The table came from immunoSEQ multiplex PCR; TCRdb's copy has only in-frame clones and leaves some out. The sample includes approximately 150,000 clones, roughly 87% of them seen just once. The sequenced material came from PBMCs or T cells enriched from blood (not recorded which). The receptors originated from a human donor with acute COVID-19. The donor label of this sample is uncertain. Each CDR3 is given with its conserved first and last residue. D genes are given only for firm matches. Size values are once, few and many counts, or a class for expanded clones, and some rows have none.

CDR3 protein	CDR3 DNA	D gene	clone size	V gene	J gene
CASSPSGGPGDTQYF	TGTGCCAGCAGCCCTAGCGGGGGGCCCGGAGATACGCAGTATTTT	TRBD2	NA	TRBV11-3	TRBJ2-3
CASSYTGTGVYEQYF	TGTGCCAGTAGTTATACCGGGACAGGGGTGTACGAGCAGTACTTC	TRBD1	NA	TRBV19	TRBJ2-7
CASSYGATQAFF	TGTGCCAGCAGTTATGGGGCTACTCAAGCTTTCTTT	NA	few	TRBV6-2/TRBV6-3	TRBJ1-1
CASSLGLGTEAFF	TGTGCCAGCAGCCTAGGACTGGGGACTGAAGCTTTCTTT	NA	NA	TRBV7-3	TRBJ1-1
CASNDGQGGTEAFF	TGTGCCAGCAACGACGGACAGGGGGGCACTGAAGCTTTCTTT	TRBD1	NA	TRBV6-5	TRBJ1-1
CASSEGTGTGTEAFF	TGTGCCAGCAGTGAAGGGACAGGGACGGGCACTGAAGCTTTCTTT	TRBD1	NA	TRBV6-1	TRBJ1-1
CASSQEGGDQPQHF	TGCGCCAGCAGTCAAGAGGGAGGGGATCAGCCCCAGCATTTT	NA	few	TRBV23-1	TRBJ1-5
CAWSVLEGNAEAFF	TGTGCCTGGAGTGTACTGGAGGGAAATGCTGAAGCTTTCTTT	NA	NA	TRBV30	TRBJ1-1
CAWSVWGGSSYNSPLHF	TGTGCCTGGAGTGTATGGGGGGGGAGCTCCTATAATTCACCCCTCCACTTT	NA	NA	TRBV30	TRBJ1-6
CASSLVGVAGELFF	TGTGCCAGCAGCTTAGTGGGAGTTGCCGGGGAGCTGTTTTTT	NA	NA	TRBV13	TRBJ2-2